The 7 T cell receptor beta chains below were found in one sample sequenced in a study of blood T cell repertoires in COVID-19. Generated by immunoSEQ multiplex PCR, the TCRdb table keeps only in-frame clones and is missing some. This table has 100,000 or so clones, about 85% appearing once. The sequencing input was peripheral blood. The receptors originated from a man aged 45-65 years with acute or convalescent COVID-19.

The chain recombines TRBV27 with TRBJ2-7, with a weak D call TRBD1 (5 bases). The CDR3 length is 13 residues. Germline V gene lookup returns CDR1 MNHEY and CDR2 SMNVEV (reference sequence). With 5 bases removed from V and 2 bases from J, the gap between germline ends came to 10 bases. Here the CDR3 DNA reads TGTGCCAGCAGTCGCCAGGGAACCTACGAGCAGTACTTC. Translation: CASSRQGTYEQYF.

A remark on this clone: Additional DNA sequences in this sample encode the identical CDR3. The chain has TRBV9 and TRBJ2-5; D uncertain. Germline V lookup: CDR1 SGDLS, CDR2 YYNGEE. This CDR3 has 14 residues. Trimming removed 0 bases from V and 1 base from J, with 7 bases in between. For the CDR3, the DNA is TGTGCCAGCAGCGTAGGCGGATCCCAAGAGACCCAGTACTTC. This translates into CASSVGGSQETQYF.

The J gene is TRBJ2-5, the V gene TRBV7-8; 8 bases agree with TRBD2. The germline V gene encodes CDR1 SGHVS and CDR2 FQNEAQ. The length of the CDR3 is 17 residues. The ends lost 5 bases at V and 2 bases at J; junction bases unmatched: 13. The CDR3 is CASSPYLERGTQETQYF. The DNA of the CDR3 is TGTGCCAGCAGCCCCTATCTCGAGCGGGGGACACAAGAGACCCAGTACTTC.

V usage is TRBV5-6 and J usage is TRBJ2-2; D perhaps matches TRBD1 (5 bases). CDR1 SGHDT and CDR2 YYEEEE come from the germline V gene. This CDR3 comprises 15 residues. Trimming shortened V by 1 base and J by 6 bases, and 13 bases separated the two germline ends. CDR3 DNA sequence: TGTGCCAGCAGCTTGATAGGGGCCGAGGCCGGGGAGCTGTTTTTT. As protein: CASSLIGAEAGELFF.

In nucleotides, the CDR3 is TGTGCCAGCAGCCCGGTGGGCACAGATACGCAGTATTTT. Its translation: CASSPVGTDTQYF. The chain links TRBV12-3 or TRBV12-4 to TRBJ2-3; no clear D. The CDR3 extends over 13 amino acids. V was pared by 6 bases and J by 1 base, with 8 bases between.

This clone occurred a few times. The chain employs TRBV30 and TRBJ1-3; D gene unclear. Germline lookup yields CDR1 GTSNPN and CDR2 SVGIG (reference sequence). With 2 bases removed from V and 3 bases from J, the gap between germline ends came to 5 bases. The CDR3 covers 12 residues. Here the CDR3 reads CAWSLSGNTIYF. CDR3 coding DNA: TGTGCCTGGAGTCTAAGTGGAAACACCATATATTTT.

V and J are TRBV18 and TRBJ2-1; D possibly corresponds to TRBD1 (6 bases). V lost 5 bases and J lost 3, with 23 bases in between. The germline V gene encodes CDR1 KGHSH and CDR2 LQKENI. This CDR3 is 18 amino acids long. The CDR3 spells CASSVTLGQGMGYNEQFF. CDR3 nucleotide sequence: TGTGCCAGCTCAGTAACACTCGGGCAGGGGATGGGCTACAATGAGCAGTTCTTC.